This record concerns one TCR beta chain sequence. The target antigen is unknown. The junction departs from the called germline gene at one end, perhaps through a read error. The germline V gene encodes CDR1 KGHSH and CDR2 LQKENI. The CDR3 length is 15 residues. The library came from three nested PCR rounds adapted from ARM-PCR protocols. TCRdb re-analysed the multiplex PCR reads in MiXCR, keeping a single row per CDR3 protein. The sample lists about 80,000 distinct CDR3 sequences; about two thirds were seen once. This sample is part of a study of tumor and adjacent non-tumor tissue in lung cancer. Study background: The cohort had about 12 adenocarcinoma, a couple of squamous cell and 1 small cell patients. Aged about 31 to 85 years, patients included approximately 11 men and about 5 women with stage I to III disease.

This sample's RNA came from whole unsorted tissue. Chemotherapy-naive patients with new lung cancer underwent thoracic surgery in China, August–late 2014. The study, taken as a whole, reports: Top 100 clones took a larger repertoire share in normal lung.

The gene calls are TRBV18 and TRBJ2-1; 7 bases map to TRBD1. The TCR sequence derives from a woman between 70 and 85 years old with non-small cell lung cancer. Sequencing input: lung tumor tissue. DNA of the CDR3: TGTGACAGCTCACCCTCGGGACAGAACTGCAATGAGCAGTTCTTC. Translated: CDSSPSGQNCNEQFF.